The sequence of this T cell receptor beta chain was determined in a study of sequential checkpoint blockade in melanoma. Study-level information: Each arm's sequence ended with maintenance nivolumab.

The table came from immunoSEQ multiplex PCR; TCRdb's copy has only in-frame clones and leaves some out. The sample has approximately 10,000 clones; around 73% are singletons. CDR1 and CDR2 (germline): SEHNR, FQNEAQ (reference sequence). J gave up 4 bases and V 4 bases, and 11 bases lay outside the gene matches. The CDR3 spans 16 residues. Treatment defined: randomized to nivolumab then ipilimumab (arm A) or the reverse (arm B). PBMC sorting kept live CD3+CD8+ cells without CD19 or CD56. This clone was counted only a few times. The chain carries TRBV7-9 and TRBJ2-7; 9 nucleotides agree with TRBD1. The sequence was collected from a human donor with melanoma. The specimen was CD8+ T cells sorted from blood (inferred from file names), collected from a patient given nivolumab and ipilimumab in sequence. The CDR3 DNA follows: TGTGCCAGCAGCTCCGCGGACAGGGGTGGGAGGTACGAGCAGTACTTC. It specifies CASSSADRGGRYEQYF.